This T cell receptor (beta chain) was documented in a study of T cell responses to AZD1222 COVID-19 vaccine (dated by TCRdb to the early 2020s). As for the study more broadly: Because spike-specific TCR depth and breadth did not differ between the two schedules, AZD1222 recipients who got a second dose at roughly 4 weeks were pooled with those who got a second dose at roughly 12 weeks. TCR sequencing covered some 250 trial participants: 200 to 220 given two doses of AZD1222 and 26 given two doses of MenACWY control vaccine. Trial participants were enrolled by age into 18-55, 56-69 and 70-plus year subgroups, with around 150, 28 and 57 TCR-sequenced participants respectively. The study at large found these results: The 56-69-year group was small, and its depth increase did not reach significance, likely because of low power. The vaccine-associated CD4 TCRs covered the entire spike protein, and the dominant responses fell in regions 160-218 and 743-854. Participants were mostly white British and included more females than males, and it was suggested by the authors that clonal diversity may have been underestimated. After two AZD1222 doses, both the breadth and the depth of spike-specific TCRs were significantly higher than at day 0 and than in MenACWY recipients. Conclusions about previously exposed vaccinees were limited because only a handful of AZD1222 recipients were SARS-CoV-2 seropositive at baseline. Nearly half of unique spike-specific TCRs reportedly recognized epitopes outside regions mutated in the B.1.351 and B.1.1.7 variants. Because no day 14 peak-response samples were available, repertoires were characterized only after the peak T cell response.

The CDR3 regions of human TCRbeta chains were subjected to immunosequencing. From the authors' description of their analysis: Repertoire TCRs were checked for matches against a reference library of SARS-CoV-2-specific TCRs that had been generated using the MIRA antigen-specificity platform. Breadth was defined as the fraction of unique TCRs that were SARS-CoV-2-associated, and depth was defined as the fraction of total T cells that were SARS-CoV-2-associated. Using the MIRA data, each spike-specific TCR was assigned both to the spike region to which the TCR was reactive and to a CD4 or CD8 class. Log10-transformed breadth and depth values were compared by one-way ANOVA with Sidak's multiple comparisons tests. What TCRdb holds here is the immuneACCESS table cut down to in-frame rearrangements. Part of the clones is not present; checked against another copy, under half of the missing clones reflect an unresolved V gene, and the others are unexplained. V and J calls plus clone size are reproduced from that table; the DNA served to infer D and trimming. In this sample the table shows 130,000 or so clones, about nine tenths of which occur a single time. The ten largest clones add up to 6.9% of the sample.

The meaning of the sample's time point label: baseline before first vaccination. Vaccinee samples came from UK trials COV001 and COV002, including a single-blind randomized controlled phase 2/3 trial of AZD1222 (ChAdOx1 nCoV-19) in healthy adults. Trial participant PBMC samples were collected at day 0 and day 28 after the second dose for TCRbeta chain sequencing. From the germline V gene, CDR1 is SGHRS and CDR2 is YFSETQ. Trimming takes 4 bases from V and 11 bases from J, and the germline ends sit 18 bases apart. Measured from the cysteine to the phenylalanine, the CDR3 is 13 residues long. Only CDR3 DNA remains: 39 bases, in frame from the first base. About this clone: Its antigen remains unidentified. No quality values exist for individual bases; no much larger clone is one base distant.

The chain is made from TRBV5-1 and TRBJ1-1; a weak D assignment points to TRBD1 (5 bases agree). The sequencing used peripheral blood, collected on day 0 of AZD1222 vaccination. The TCR sequence derives from an adult in good health. CDR3 reads: CASSPALGRMAFF. The DNA reads as follows: TGCGCCAGCAGCCCTGCGTTGGGGCGAATGGCTTTCTTT.